The clone carrying this TCR beta chain was seen ten or more times. Its antigen is currently unknown. Trimming left V 3 bases short and J 3 bases short, with 12 bases between. From germline, CDR1 is DFQATT and CDR2 SNEGSKA (reference sequence). The CDR3 runs to 13 residues. The source of the sample is a study of neurological immune-mediated disorders. Whole-study findings and limits: According to phylogenetic grouping, one related-CDR3 cluster, a possible signature, contained the repertoires of 18 of 34 multiple sclerosis patients.

5'RACE generated cDNA with 10-nucleotide random UMIs. TCRdb reprocessed the 5' RACE reads via MiXCR and lists one record per CDR3 protein. The sample holds about 82,000 distinct CDR3 sequences, around 2.6% seen once. V usage is TRBV20-1 and J usage is TRBJ2-7, with a possible D match to TRBD2 (5 bases). Sample: PBMCs. The TCR was taken from a woman under 40 with multiple sclerosis. The CDR3 spells CSASYGDHYEQYF. The CDR3 coding sequence is TGCAGTGCTAGTTACGGGGATCACTACGAGCAGTACTTC.